This T cell receptor beta chain was profiled in a study of blood T cell repertoires in COVID-19. Study information: From T cells, B-cell-depleted T cells, or PBMCs came the material, which was cDNA or gDNA.

The CDR3 loop spans 15 amino acids. The ends were cut back, 0 bases at V and 4 bases at J, with 13 bases in the middle. CDR1 SGHRS and CDR2 YFSETQ come from the germline V gene. In the authors' workflow: It was from reference gene primer amplification that nucleated cell counts were estimated. Some clones are missing from TCRdb's copy, which holds only in-frame ones; the method was immunoSEQ multiplex PCR. V, J and clone size were drawn from that table, and D and trimming were deduced from the DNA. Among some 180,000 clones, around 78% were seen once, and the ten largest hold 2.8%. What was sequenced was peripheral blood. The chain joins TRBV5-1 to TRBJ1-2, with no clear D. The TCR sequence derives from an elderly woman with active or convalescent COVID-19. The CDR3 loop reads CASSLAGRLSYGYTF. As DNA, the CDR3 is TGCGCCAGCAGCTTGGCCGGGAGACTAAGCTATGGCTACACCTTC. Drawing the rest from reference TRBV5-1 and TRBJ1-2, the complete variable domain is KAGVTQTPRYLIKTRGQQVTLSCSPISGHRSVSWYQQTPGQGLQFLFEYFSETQRNKGNFPGRFSGRQFSNSRSEMNVSTLELGDSALYLCASSLAGRLSYGYTFGSGTRLTVV.